These 3 T cell receptor beta chains originate from one sample sequenced in a study of cytomegalovirus exposure and HLA in healthy donors. With 60 Vbeta and 13 Jbeta primers, the PCR was carried out. The protocol was immunoSEQ multiplex PCR, while the TCRdb copy is restricted to in-frame clones and leaves out a portion. The sample holds more than 100,000 clones, 70% to 80% seen once. The sequenced sample was PBMCs. These receptors were collected from an older woman in good health and CMV-seronegative.

The V gene is TRBV19, the J gene TRBJ2-1; tentative D call: TRBD2 (5 bases). Germline lookup yields CDR1 LNHDA and CDR2 SQIVND (reference sequence). Trimming shortened V by 4 bases and J by 8 bases, and 12 bases separated the two germline ends. This CDR3 spans 13 amino acids. CDR3 DNA: TGTGCCAGTAGTAACCGGGGTGGGTATGAGCAGTTCTTC. The encoded protein is CASSNRGGYEQFF.

This clone was detected only a few times. The chain joins TRBV7-8 to TRBJ2-3; D gene unclear. Trimming took off 5 bases at V and 5 bases at J, with 17 bases between the two ends. From germline, CDR1 is SGHVS and CDR2 FQNEAQ. The CDR3 sequence is 15 residues long. CDR3 sequence reads: CASSVKTPVGDTQYF. The CDR3 DNA sequence: TGTGCCAGCAGCGTGAAGACTCCAGTCGGAGATACGCAGTATTTT.

The sample holds a few counts of this clone. The J gene is TRBJ1-4, the V gene TRBV15; D not certain. In germline, CDR1 is LNHNV, CDR2 YYDKDF (reference sequence). V lost 1 base and J 8 bases, leaving 11 bases between the germline ends. CDR3 length: 14 residues. The chain's CDR3 is CATSRGRGGEKLFF. Written as DNA, the CDR3 is TGTGCCACCAGCAGAGGACGGGGAGGGGAAAAACTGTTTTTT. Filled out from reference TRBV15 and TRBJ1-4, the complete variable domain reads DAMVIQNPRYQVTQFGKPVTLSCSQTLNHNVMYWYQQKSSQAPKLLFHYYDKDFNNEADTPDNFQSRRPNTSFCFLDIRSPGLGDTAMYLCATSRGRGGEKLFFGSGTQLSVL.